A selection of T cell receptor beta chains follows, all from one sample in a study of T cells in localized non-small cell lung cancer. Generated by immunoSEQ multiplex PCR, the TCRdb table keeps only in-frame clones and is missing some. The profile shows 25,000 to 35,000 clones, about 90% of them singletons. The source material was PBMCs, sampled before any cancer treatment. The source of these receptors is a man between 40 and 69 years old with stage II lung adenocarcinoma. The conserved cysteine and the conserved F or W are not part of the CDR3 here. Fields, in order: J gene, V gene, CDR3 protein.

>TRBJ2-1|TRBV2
ASSERFAGGPFEQF
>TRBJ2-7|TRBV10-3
AISSPTSGSYEQY
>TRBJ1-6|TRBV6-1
ATLLNNSPLH
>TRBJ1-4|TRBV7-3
ASSLTGSSDEKLF
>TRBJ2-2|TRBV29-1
SVAPGGGGTGELF
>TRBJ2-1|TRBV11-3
ASSLGLMDNEQF
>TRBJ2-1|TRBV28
ASSRLAGDYNEQF
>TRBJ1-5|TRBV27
ASSPIFWRGEDQPQH
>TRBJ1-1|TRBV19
ASSISGPNTEAF
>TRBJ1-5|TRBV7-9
ASSPGQNSNQPQH
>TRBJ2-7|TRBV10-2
ASSPFWTSGTEYEQY
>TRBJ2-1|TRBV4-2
ASSQELPGHNEQF
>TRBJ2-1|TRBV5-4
ASSLGGSVDNEQF
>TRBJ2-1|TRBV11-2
ASSLGSYNEQF
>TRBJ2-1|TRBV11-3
ASSLTPAANEQF
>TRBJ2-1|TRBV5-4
ASSLVGLAGPGHEQF
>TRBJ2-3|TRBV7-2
ASSLAAGDTDTQY
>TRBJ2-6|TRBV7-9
ASSPSGRATGANVLT
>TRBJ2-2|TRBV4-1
ASSQEGGANTGELF
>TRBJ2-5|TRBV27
ASSLRQNQETQY
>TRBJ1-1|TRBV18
ASSRGKNTEAF
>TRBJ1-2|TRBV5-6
ASSGAQGWYGYT
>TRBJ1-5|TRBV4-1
ASSGTGGNQPQH
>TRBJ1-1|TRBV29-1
SVASGGFGEAF
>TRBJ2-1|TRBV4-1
ASSQVDLVAYNEQF
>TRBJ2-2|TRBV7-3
ASSWDPNTGELF
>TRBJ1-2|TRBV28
ASSWRVQDRLPFNYGYT
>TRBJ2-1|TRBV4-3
ASSQELAGITYNEQF